This record looks at one TCR beta chain sequence and its context. After removal of 4 bases from V and 8 bases from J, the junction contained 6 bases not matched to a gene. This CDR3 has 14 residues. Germline CDR1 is MRHNA and CDR2 is SNTAGT. This sample was taken from a study of CD8 T cells in Susac syndrome. Random hexamers were used to reverse transcribe the RNA input (about 0.45 to 1 ug). The CDR3 of TCR beta was amplified by immunoSEQ multiplex PCR across 54 Vbeta and 13 Jbeta. TCRdb called the immunoSEQ multiplex PCR reads again in MiXCR, with one record for every CDR3 protein. The table lists under 150,000 distinct CDR3 sequences, 85% to 95% of them singletons. Patients with Susac syndrome met diagnostic criteria that were recently defined for definite or probable disease.

The chain couples TRBV6-4 to TRBJ2-1; 9 bases align to TRBD2. The sequence came from a human donor with Susac syndrome. What was sequenced was CD4+ T cells from PBMCs. The chain's CDR3 is CASSASGNLYEQFF. The DNA of the CDR3 is TGTGCCAGCAGTGCTAGCGGGAATCTCTATGAGCAGTTCTTC.